This T cell receptor beta chain was sequenced during a study of beta chain features in type 1 diabetes. Study background: Age, gender and cell yields were alike across patients and healthy donors.

General study results and limits: People with Type 1 diabetes carried modestly yet significantly shorter TCRB CDR3s in all four CD4+ subsets. Naive, central memory and Treg TCRB repertoires seemed to resemble each other more closely in patients than they did in healthy donors.

V was pared by 7 bases and J by 4 bases, with 11 bases between. This CDR3 is 12 amino acids long. Looked up from germline, CDR1 is SQVTM and CDR2 is ANQGSEA. Of the isolated RNA, all was reverse transcribed, and so the sequenced material was expressed TCRB transcripts. Measured with immunoSEQ multiplex PCR; TCRdb has only the in-frame clones, and not every one. Among under 500,000 clones listed, 25% to 35% were seen once. In the case of this clone: Its antigen is unidentified.

This TCR came from a man between 18 and 29 years old in good health. The chain employs TRBV29-1 and TRBJ2-1; no definite D call. The source material was naive CD4+ T cells from blood. CDR3 residues: CSGRLNYNEQFF. In nucleotides, the CDR3 is TGCAGCGGAAGATTAAATTACAATGAGCAGTTCTTC.